This T cell receptor beta chain was identified during a study of cytomegalovirus exposure and HLA in healthy donors. Regarding the study as a whole: Most TCR sequences were seen very rarely across donors, but some public TCRs occurred in many. It was found in a later analysis that first-cohort TCR clusters tended to co-occur in the 120 validation repertoires.

The donors were part of the roughly 120-subject validation cohort, which stood apart from the approximately 630-subject first cohort. About this clone itself: Its target is unknown.

Trimming pared 5 bases from V and 11 bases from J, leaving 22 bases between. The CDR3 is made up of 15 amino acids. Germline V gene lookup returns CDR1 MNHEY and CDR2 SMNVEV (reference sequence). TCRdb's copy holds only in-frame clones and misses some; the assay was immunoSEQ multiplex PCR. The sample shows about 98,000 clones, 87% of them seen only once. The chain has TRBV27 and TRBJ1-5, with TRBD1 as a possible D gene (5 bases). The TCR comes from a woman aged 25 to 39 in good health and CMV-seronegative. Material for sequencing was PBMCs. CDR3 nucleotide sequence: TGTGCCAGCAGTCCGGGGACTGACGGTTGGTCAGCCCAGCATTTT. Protein product: CASSPGTDGWSAQHF.